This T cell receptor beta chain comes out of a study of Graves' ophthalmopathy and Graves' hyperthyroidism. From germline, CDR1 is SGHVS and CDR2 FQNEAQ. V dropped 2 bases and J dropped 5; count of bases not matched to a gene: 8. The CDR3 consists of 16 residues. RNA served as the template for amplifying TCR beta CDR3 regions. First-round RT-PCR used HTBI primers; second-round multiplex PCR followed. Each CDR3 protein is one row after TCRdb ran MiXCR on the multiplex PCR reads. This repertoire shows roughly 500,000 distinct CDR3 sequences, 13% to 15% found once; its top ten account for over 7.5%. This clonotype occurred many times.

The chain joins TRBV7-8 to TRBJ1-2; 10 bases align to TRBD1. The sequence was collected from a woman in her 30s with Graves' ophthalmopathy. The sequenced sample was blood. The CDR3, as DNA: TGTGCCAGCAGCTTAAGGACAGGGGGTGTGAAGTATGGCTACACCTTC. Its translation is CASSLRTGGVKYGYTF.